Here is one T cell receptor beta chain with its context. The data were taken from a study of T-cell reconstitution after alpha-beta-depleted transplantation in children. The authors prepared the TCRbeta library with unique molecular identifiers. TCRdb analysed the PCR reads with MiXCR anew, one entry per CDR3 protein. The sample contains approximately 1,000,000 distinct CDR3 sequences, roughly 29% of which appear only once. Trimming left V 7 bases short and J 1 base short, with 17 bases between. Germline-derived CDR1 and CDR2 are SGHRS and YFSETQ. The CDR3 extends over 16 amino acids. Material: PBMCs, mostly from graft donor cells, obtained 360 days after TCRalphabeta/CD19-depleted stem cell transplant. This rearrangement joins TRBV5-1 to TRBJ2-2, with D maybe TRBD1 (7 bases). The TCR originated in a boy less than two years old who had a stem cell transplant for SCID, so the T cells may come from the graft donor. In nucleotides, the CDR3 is TGCGCCAGCGTTTGGGGGGACAGACGGAACACCGGGGAGCTGTTTTTT. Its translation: CASVWGDRRNTGELFF.